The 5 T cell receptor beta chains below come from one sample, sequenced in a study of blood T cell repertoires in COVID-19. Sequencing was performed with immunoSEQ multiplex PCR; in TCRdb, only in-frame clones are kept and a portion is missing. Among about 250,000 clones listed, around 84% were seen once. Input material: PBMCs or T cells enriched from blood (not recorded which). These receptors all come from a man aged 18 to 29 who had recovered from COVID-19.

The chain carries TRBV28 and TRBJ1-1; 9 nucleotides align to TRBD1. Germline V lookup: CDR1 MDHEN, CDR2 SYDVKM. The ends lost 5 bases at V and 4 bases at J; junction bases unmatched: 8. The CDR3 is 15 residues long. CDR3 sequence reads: CASSPRQGVVTEAFF. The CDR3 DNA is TGTGCCAGCAGTCCCCGACAGGGGGTCGTCACTGAAGCTTTCTTT. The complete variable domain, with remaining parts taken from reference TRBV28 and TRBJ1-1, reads DVKVTQSSRYLVKRTGEKVFLECVQDMDHENMFWYRQDPGLGLRLIYFSYDVKMKEKGDIPEGYSVSREKKERFSLILESASTNQTSMYLCASSPRQGVVTEAFFGQGTRLTVV.

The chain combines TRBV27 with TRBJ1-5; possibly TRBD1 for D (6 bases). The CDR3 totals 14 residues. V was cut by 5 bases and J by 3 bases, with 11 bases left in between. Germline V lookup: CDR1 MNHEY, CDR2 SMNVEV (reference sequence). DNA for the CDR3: TGTGCCAGCAGTCCCCGGGACAACAATCAGCCCCAGCATTTT. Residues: CASSPRDNNQPQHF.

The DNA for the CDR3 is TGCGCCAGCAGCCCCACTCCCGGGACAGGGACTGAAGCTTTCTTT. Its translation: CASSPTPGTGTEAFF. The gene calls are TRBV5-1 and TRBJ1-1; 9 nucleotides align to TRBD1. Germline lookup yields CDR1 SGHRS and CDR2 YFSETQ. The V gene end was trimmed by 4 bases and the J gene end by 5 bases; junction bases not matched to a gene: 9. The CDR3 loop spans 15 amino acids.

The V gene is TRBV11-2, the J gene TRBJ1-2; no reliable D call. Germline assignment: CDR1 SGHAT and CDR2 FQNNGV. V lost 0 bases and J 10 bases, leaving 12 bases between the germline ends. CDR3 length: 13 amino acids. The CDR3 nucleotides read TGTGCCAGCAGCTTAGATGAACAGCTGTCCTACACCTTC. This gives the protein CASSLDEQLSYTF.

CDR3 region: CASSQDPGIQPQHF. For the CDR3, the DNA is TGCGCCAGCAGCCAAGATCCCGGGATTCAGCCCCAGCATTTT. This chain joins TRBV4-1 and TRBJ1-5; no clear D. V lost 0 bases to trimming and J lost 6 bases, with 9 bases between them. This CDR3 contains 14 residues. Germline V gives CDR1 MGHRA, CDR2 YSYEKL.